Listed below are T cell receptor beta chains from one sample, sequenced in a study of blood T cells in healthy people across ages. TCRdb fed the 5' RACE reads into MiXCR, producing one record per CDR3 protein. The sample has about 760,000 distinct CDR3 sequences, roughly 25% seen once. These data were also filed under a second study, of T cells of mothers and their children.

The specimen was blood. Source of these receptors: a boy aged 5-17 years in good health. Each CDR3 is given with its conserved first and last residue. The D gene is left open where the match is weak. Not all rows give a size; the values are once, few, many and, for expanded clones, a class.

clone_size j_call d_call v_call cdr3_nt cdr3_aa
. TRBJ2-1 . TRBV7-9 TGTGCCAGCAGCTCCGTAGGGTCCCTGCATCGTCCCGATGAGCAGTTCTTC CASSSVGSLHRPDEQFF
. TRBJ1-1 . TRBV29-1 TGCAGCGTCGGGGACACTGAAGCTTTCTTT CSVGDTEAFF
few TRBJ1-2 . TRBV29-1 TGCAGCGTTGAATACGGGCAGGGATTCTCTATGGGCTACACCTTC CSVEYGQGFSMGYTF
. TRBJ2-1 TRBD2 TRBV4-2 TGTGCCAGCAGCGAGATGCTAGCGGGAGTGGGAAATGAGCAGTTCTTC CASSEMLAGVGNEQFF
many TRBJ1-2 . TRBV20-1 TGCAGTACCGACGGGTCTAGCTATGGCTACACCTTC CSTDGSSYGYTF
few TRBJ1-1 . TRBV4-2 TGTGCCAGCAGTGTATCGGAAGCGAACACTGAAGCTTTCTTT CASSVSEANTEAFF
many TRBJ1-2 . TRBV6-5 TGTGCCAGCAGCCCAGGTTTTGGCTACACCTTC CASSPGFGYTF
few TRBJ2-5 TRBD1 TRBV9 TGTGCCAGCAGCGCCCGGGACAGCGATAGGACCCAGTACTTC CASSARDSDRTQYF
. TRBJ2-5 TRBD2 TRBV3-1 TGTGCCAGCAGCCTCGGCGGGAGGGGCTCAGAGACCCAGTACTTC CASSLGGRGSETQYF
. TRBJ2-5 TRBD2 TRBV15 TGTGCCACCAGCATCCGTCTAGCGGGAGTTGAAGAGACCCAGTACTTC CATSIRLAGVEETQYF
. TRBJ2-5 TRBD2 TRBV6-2/TRBV6-3 TGTGCCAGCAGTTACTCGACGAGCGGGGGGGTAGAGACCCAGTACTTC CASSYSTSGGVETQYF
. TRBJ2-7 TRBD2 TRBV28 TGTGCCAGCAGTTTAGCCCCCTCGGGGAGGGGATACGAGCAGTACTTC CASSLAPSGRGYEQYF
few TRBJ2-7 . TRBV3-1 TGTGCCAGCGCGAGAGCAGGGCTTTACGAGCAGTACTTC CASARAGLYEQYF
few TRBJ2-1 . TRBV29-1 TGCAGCGCTGTGGGACTGCCGGATGAGCAGTTCTTC CSAVGLPDEQFF
few TRBJ2-6 TRBD1 TRBV4-1 TGCGCCAGCAGCCAAGAGGGGACAGGGGGCGTGAAGGCTGGGGCCAACGTCCTGACTTTC CASSQEGTGGVKAGANVLTF
. TRBJ2-1 . TRBV2 TGTGCCAGCAGTGAAGGAAACAGGTTAAATGAGCAGTTCTTC CASSEGNRLNEQFF
few TRBJ1-3 TRBD1 TRBV12-5 TGTGCTAGTGGTTTGGGTCCGGGACAGGAGAGAAACACCATATATTTT CASGLGPGQERNTIYF
few TRBJ2-2 . TRBV9 TGTGCCAGCAGCGTAGAGGCTAGCGAGAACACCGGGGAGCTGTTTTTT CASSVEASENTGELFF
. TRBJ2-4 TRBD2 TRBV4-1 TGCGCCAGCAGCCAAGGCATGATAGGCCAGCGGGGAAGAAACATTCAGTACTTC CASSQGMIGQRGRNIQYF
few TRBJ2-3 . TRBV7-3 TGTGCCAGCAGCTTGGGCGGGGCCATCACAGATACGCAGTATTTT CASSLGGAITDTQYF
. TRBJ2-1 TRBD2 TRBV6-1 TGTGCCAGCAGCGCAATCGTAGCGGGCCTAGTCGGGGGCAATGAGCAGTTCTTC CASSAIVAGLVGGNEQFF
few TRBJ1-1 . TRBV29-1 TGCAGCGTTGGCGGGCTAATGAACACTGAAGCTTTCTTT CSVGGLMNTEAFF
. TRBJ2-1 . TRBV12-3/TRBV12-4 TGTGCCAGCAGTTTTAGCGGGGCACAGGGGGGTATGGATGACCCCAAAGGCAATGAGCAGTTCTTC CASSFSGAQGGMDDPKGNEQFF
. TRBJ1-1 . TRBV18 TGTGCCAGCTCACCACAGGGCGGGGACACTGAAGCTTTCTTT CASSPQGGDTEAFF
few TRBJ2-7 TRBD1 TRBV29-1 TGCAGCGTTGAGGGGACAGGAGGGAGAGGCTACGAGCAGTACTTC CSVEGTGGRGYEQYF
few TRBJ2-4 TRBD2 TRBV3-1 TGTGCCAGCAGCCAAGAGGCCCAGCGGGAGACCCTAAACATTCAGTACTTC CASSQEAQRETLNIQYF
many TRBJ2-5 TRBD2 TRBV6-2/TRBV6-3 TGTGCCAGCAGGGGACTAGGAGAGACCCAGTACTTC CASRGLGETQYF
. TRBJ1-2 . TRBV6-6 TGTGCCGGCAGTTACGCCCAGGCGGTAGATGGCTACACCTTC CAGSYAQAVDGYTF
. TRBJ2-3 . TRBV7-8 TGTGCCAGTACATACCGGGACATACGCACAGATACGCAGTATTTT CASTYRDIRTDTQYF
. TRBJ2-7 TRBD2 TRBV3-1 TGTGCCAGCAGCCCGGATCCGGGACTAGCCAACGAGCAGTACTTC CASSPDPGLANEQYF
. TRBJ2-7 . TRBV29-1 TGCAGCATCGCGCCAGGCCGGAGCTCCTACGAGCAGTACTTC CSIAPGRSSYEQYF
. TRBJ2-3 . TRBV11-3 TGTGGTAGCAGGCGGGGATCCACAGATACGCAGTATTTT CGSRRGSTDTQYF
. TRBJ1-3 TRBD1 TRBV3-1 TGTGCCAGCAGCCAAGTCCGAGGTCCGGGGACAGGGTCTGGAAACACCATATATTTT CASSQVRGPGTGSGNTIYF